The 8 T cell receptor beta chains reported below all come from one sample, sequenced in a study of beta chain features in type 1 diabetes. No antigen has been identified for these receptors. Sequencing targeted expressed TCRB transcripts, as all isolated RNA had been reverse transcribed. Only in-frame clones appear in the TCRdb table, and some are missing; sequencing was by immunoSEQ multiplex PCR. The table records around 300,000 clones, 15% of them present only once. Study-level results: Shortening of TCRB CDR3s, moderate but significant, appeared in all four CD4+ subsets of Type 1 diabetes patients.

Sample: naive CD4+ T cells from blood. These receptors were collected from a man aged 18 to 30 with type 1 diabetes.

The V gene is TRBV7-2, the J gene TRBJ2-1; TRBD2 aligns across 10 bases. Germline CDR1 and CDR2: SGHTA and FQGNSA. V shed 2 bases, J shed 7 bases, and the junction held 17 bases outside the gene matches. The CDR3 contains 19 residues. The CDR3 DNA is TGTGCCAGCAGCTTACTTGCGGGGGGTGATAGCGGGAGGAGAAATGAGCAGTTCTTC. Amino acids: CASSLLAGGDSGRRNEQFF.

V is TRBV11-2 and J is TRBJ2-1, with 8 positions matching TRBD1. The length of the CDR3 is 15 residues. From germline, CDR1 is SGHAT and CDR2 FQNNGV. Trimming took 5 bases from V and 8 from J; bases not matched to a gene: 11. The CDR3 DNA reads TGTGCCAGCAGCCAGGGGGCCAGAGGTCCCGATGAGCAGTTCTTC. Translation gives CASSQGARGPDEQFF.

V gene TRBV5-1 combines with J gene TRBJ2-7, with 7 bases identical to TRBD1. CDR1 and CDR2 from the germline V gene are SGHRS and YFSETQ. Trimming took 0 bases from V and 0 from J; bases not matched to a gene: 6. This CDR3 has 16 residues. The CDR3 DNA is TGCGCCAGCAGCTTGGGTGACAGGGCGAGCTCCTACGAGCAGTACTTC. Residues: CASSLGDRASSYEQYF. The full variable domain, with the rest looked up from reference TRBV5-1 and TRBJ2-7, is KAGVTQTPRYLIKTRGQQVTLSCSPISGHRSVSWYQQTPGQGLQFLFEYFSETQRNKGNFPGRFSGRQFSNSRSEMNVSTLELGDSALYLCASSLGDRASSYEQYFGPGTRLTVT.

This clone was counted between two and nine times. The chain carries TRBV15 and TRBJ2-7, with D possibly being TRBD2 (5 bases). Trimming pared 1 base from V and 1 base from J, leaving 17 bases between. In germline, CDR1 is LNHNV, CDR2 YYDKDF (reference sequence). The length of the CDR3 is 17 residues. This CDR3 reads CATSRAAGVGVSYEQYF. As DNA, the CDR3 is TGTGCCACCAGCAGAGCCGCCGGGGTCGGGGTATCCTACGAGCAGTACTTC.

This clone came up a few times. The V and J genes are TRBV9 and TRBJ2-3; TRBD2 matches at 14 bases. In germline, CDR1 is SGDLS, CDR2 YYNGEE. The CDR3 is 19 amino acids. The ends lost 2 bases at V and 0 bases at J; junction bases unmatched: 8. This chain's CDR3 is CASSVLGTSGGSSTDTQYF. CDR3 nucleotide sequence: TGTGCCAGCAGCGTCTTAGGGACTAGCGGGGGAAGTAGCACAGATACGCAGTATTTT.

V usage is TRBV10-3 and J usage is TRBJ2-1; 10 nucleotides agree with TRBD2. This CDR3 is built from 15 residues. Germline V gene data show CDR1 as ENHRY and CDR2 as SYGVKD. Losses at the gene ends were 4 bases for V and 7 bases for J; bases not matched to a gene: 7. CDR3 coding DNA: TGTGCCATCAGTGCTTCCAGCGGGAGGGGTAATGAGCAGTTCTTC. Protein: CAISASSGRGNEQFF.

The CDR3 sequence: CAWSGYAGRDNEQFF. Written as DNA, the CDR3 is TGTGCCTGGAGTGGGTACGCGGGGAGGGACAATGAGCAGTTCTTC. This chain joins TRBV30 and TRBJ2-1; 7 bases align to TRBD2. V shed 1 base and J 5 bases; nucleotides not matched to a gene: 8. Germline CDR1 and CDR2: GTSNPN and SVGIG (reference sequence). This CDR3 has 15 amino acids.

This chain uses TRBV6-5 with TRBJ1-1; possible D gene TRBD1, 6 bases. V was clipped by 0 bases and J by 7 bases, with 15 bases between them. CDR3 length: 15 residues. CDR1 and CDR2 (germline): MNHEY, SVGAGI. The CDR3 nucleotides are TGTGCCAGCAGTTACTCGGCAGGGGCAAGCTTTGAAGCTTTCTTT. This sequence encodes CASSYSAGASFEAFF.